This TCR beta chain comes out of a study of cytomegalovirus exposure and HLA in healthy donors (dated by TCRdb to the late 2010s). Regarding the research as a whole: An earlier analysis of several hundred of the donors reported around 280 Gb of sequence data and 95 million to 140 million unique TCR beta sequences obtained from around 170 million T cells. An early release covering more than 500 HLA-typed donors comprised roughly 300 gigabases of sequencing data and around 86 million unique TCR sequences. The genetic ancestry cluster associated with self-reported Caucasian donors included 65% to 90% of the approximately 400 genotyped donors. The aim of the study was to test whether cataloging public T cell receptors could identify signatures of past pathogen exposure. The T cell repertoires of around 670 subjects were profiled by immunosequencing and related to cytomegalovirus serostatus. In addition to the first cohort of 500 to 850 subjects, a separate validation cohort of 120 different subjects was used. To predict cytomegalovirus infection status, the study combined high-throughput TCR immunosequencing, statistical association of individual TCRs with disease status, and machine learning. A later analysis re-examined previously published TCR beta repertoires from about 670 donors and added high-resolution HLA genotyping to investigate patterns of TCR occurrence. In the later analysis, no new phenotypic data were used to find candidate immune exposures; instead, reliance was placed on TCR beta sequences and their occurrence across donors. An earlier analysis of around 540 of the donors applied high-throughput TCR beta sequencing to assess whether each TCR beta V gene segment acted as functional or pseudogenic. Donor age, sex, ethnicity and CMV serostatus were compiled alongside the repertoire data. Genome-wide SNP genotypes for about 55% of the 666 donors were used in a later genetic analysis, which treated that subset as a discovery cohort. Every discovery cohort repertoire had been produced on one sequencing platform. Class I and class II HLA loci were covered by the typing at four-digit resolution. Typing coverage varied by locus: roughly 629-640 donors for A, B, C, DRB1 and DQB1; about 520 for DQA1; more than 600 for DPA1; 400 to 480 for DPB1. Several DR-DQ haplotypes were handled as single units for association and clustering because linkage in the cohort was strong. Across 300 to 400 genotyped donors of the cohort, an average of approximately 200,000 unique TCR beta nucleotide sequences per donor were sequenced, and around 20% of those sequences were non-productive. Points the paper makes about the study in general: According to a later analysis, parvovirus B19, influenza, CMV and Epstein-Barr virus appeared linked to several top co-occurrence clusters. The classifier was reported to diagnose cytomegalovirus status with high specificity and sensitivity in both the original and validation cohorts. Most TCR sequences were observed very rarely across donors, whereas some public TCRs were present in many individuals. According to a later analysis, most CMV-associated TCR beta chains appeared to be HLA-restricted, and the HLA associations seemed to be driven largely by CMV exposure. The study listed 150 to 200 TCR beta chains as associated with cytomegalovirus. Specific HLA alleles were associated with roughly 16,000 TCR beta sequences at a false discovery rate of 0.05 in a later analysis. According to the authors, the approach could potentially be generalized to other disease states and immunological phenotypes. When HLA alleles, especially DR and DQ, strongly co-occurred, TCR associations were difficult to assign to individual alleles. A further reported finding was that TCR beta sequences accurately predicted the HLA-A and HLA-B alleles for most subjects in the first cohort. A later analysis found that HLA-associated TCR beta chains were more clonally expanded and had lower generation probabilities than equally common non-associated chains. Broadly in line with IMGT annotations, most TCR beta V segments showed up in productive rearrangements about 87% or about 30% of the time in an earlier analysis of several hundred of the donors. According to a later genetic analysis, donors in an Asian-associated ancestry cluster had fewer N-insertions in productive TCRs than the approximately 630-donor mean. The 87-base-pair reads could not distinguish some IMGT-functional V segments, including TRBV6-2 and TRBV6-3, so those segments were excluded. A group of highly shared sequence variants was considered likely to be a technical artifact of the sequencing pipeline. CMV serostatus was the only immune exposure information available for the cohort. An association between a missense DCLRE1C variant and V-gene and J-gene trimming of TCR beta chains was found in a later genetic analysis and replicated in an independent cohort. A later analysis found that TCR association rates varied across HLA loci, with DRB1 alleles showing the most associated TCRs and HLA-C alleles the fewest. The presence/absence analyses assumed that sequencing depth was roughly uniform across donors, and that assumption may not be true. Because some donors lacked HLA typing at each locus, the association tests relied only on the typed subset. Three of the identified cytomegalovirus-associated TCR beta chains were confirmed in vitro to be specific for cytomegalovirus antigens. In this cohort, only TCR beta chains were sequenced, and detectable features were limited by the absence of alpha or paired-chain data. The earlier analysis of nearly 600 of the donors excluded approximately 15 rarely observed V segments, including chromosome 9 orphons, because counts were too low. Linkage disequilibrium might explain the correlated functional status among segregating V segments, but an unknown experimental factor could not be excluded.

The cohort consisted of 650 to 700 healthy bone marrow donors. At the time of sampling, every cohort member was nominally healthy, though immune exposures that went unrecorded were likely present. The donor tested CMV seropositive, placing the donor among the 250 to 350 seropositive members of the cohort. Every donor gave a peripheral blood sample, and the peripheral blood mononuclear cells from that sample were used for TCR beta sequencing. The Qiagen DNeasy Blood Extraction Kit was used to extract genomic DNA from the blood cell samples. Of note for this clone: This clone's antigen is unknown. No base-level quality is on record; no much larger clone is a single base apart.

The library was generated by the immunoSEQ multiplex PCR assay. The multiplex PCR relied on a mix of 60 forward primers for TCR Vbeta segments and 13 reverse primers for TCR Jbeta segments. Amplification of the CDR3 region of rearranged TCR beta genes was performed with a multiplex PCR assay on genomic DNA. The amplified TCR beta libraries were sequenced on the Illumina HiSeq System as 87-base-pair reads. From the authors' description of their analysis: A later analysis counted some 74 million unique TCR beta chains across the 666 repertoires, and roughly 11 million of these chains were shared by at least two donors. Raw reads were error-corrected and collapsed into unique sequences with a nearest-neighbor algorithm that merged closely related sequences to remove PCR and sequencing errors. Alignment of CDR3 sequences to IMGT reference sequences was used to assign V, D and J gene segments. For a sequence to be retained, a match of at least six nucleotides was required to both a V gene segment and a J gene segment. Rearrangements were classified as productive when the CDR3 lacked stop codons and remained in frame with V and J, and all other rearrangements were classified as non-productive. Following IMGT convention, CDR3 was defined as the stretch from the second conserved V-encoded cysteine to the conserved J-encoded phenylalanine. Sequences without an unambiguous match to a single V gene segment were excluded from the earlier analysis of a few hundred of the donors. An earlier analysis of under 750 of the donors called V segments functional above 56.7% productive rearrangements and segregating when the between-donor standard deviation exceeded 5%. A statistical classification framework was built to diagnose cytomegalovirus status from the catalog of TCR beta chain sequences. In a later analysis, TCR nucleotide sequences were compared against IMGT/GENE-DB human TR gene sequences so that V and J genes could be assigned. In a later analysis, CDR3 sequences and most-parsimonious VDJ recombination scenarios were assigned using the TCRdist pipeline. In a later analysis, every TCR beta chain was defined by the combination of its CDR3 amino acid sequence and its V-gene family, and reads without a unique V-gene family were dropped. A later analysis removed 592 highly shared, low-generation-probability nucleotide sequences to deal with suspected cross-contamination and a sequencing artifact. For each public chain, a later analysis derived a clonal expansion index from normalized ranks of inferred template counts within each repertoire. Generation probabilities in a later analysis came from a VDJ recombination model fitted to out-of-frame rearrangements, and those results were checked against IGoR. In a later analysis, hypergeometric tests were used to score TCR-TCR, TCR-HLA and TCR-CMV co-occurrence, with a repertoire-size bias correction applied to TCR pairs. In a later analysis, false discovery rates were estimated by permuting HLA or CMV assignments 20 times. In a later analysis, co-occurring TCRs were grouped using DBSCAN, with TCRdist sequence similarity added in when clustering inside HLA-allele-positive subsets. Co-occurrence clustering excluded repertoires with fewer than 30,000 or more than 120,000 public chains, plus five with anomalous nucleotide sharing. TCRdb limited this immuneACCESS table to in-frame rearrangements with V and J called. A share of clones is missing; checked studies link under half to unresolved V genes, and the rest is unexplained. The DNA was the basis for D and trimming; V, J and clone size are from that table. The sample data list roughly 130,000 clones, and approximately 74% of these were observed just once. The ten largest clones represent 5.5% to 8.5% of the sample.

V is reduced by 5 bases and J by 5 bases, leaving a spacing of 13 bases between them. The CDR3 numbers 14 residues from cysteine through phenylalanine. Here the CDR3 DNA is all that survives: 42 bases in frame from base 1. The germline V gene (reference sequence) provides CDR1 SEHNR and CDR2 FQNEAQ. Recombination connected TRBV7-9 to TRBJ1-5; the D gene remains uncertain. The sample taken for sequencing was PBMCs. The clonotype was recovered from a man aged 40-49 years in good health and CMV-seropositive. The CDR3 protein sequence reads: CASSPGLSDQPQHF. The base sequence is TGTGCCAGCAGCCCCGGGTTGTCCGATCAGCCCCAGCATTTT.